Here is one T cell receptor beta chain with its context. Its antigen is undetermined. Next came a second PCR, run for about 6 to 12 cycles, which used a sample-barcoded 5' primer along with a J-beta primer mix. Sequencing of every sample gave 3 million or more CDR3-containing paired-end reads. TCRdb reprocessed the 5' RACE reads via MiXCR and lists one record per CDR3 protein. Of 1.4 million or so distinct CDR3 sequences in the sample, roughly two fifths were seen once. V lost 7 bases and J lost 2; bases outside the gene matches: 7. Germline loops: CDR1 SQVTM, CDR2 ANQGSEA. The CDR3 runs 13 residues. This record comes from a study of blood T cells in healthy people across ages. Notes on the study in general: Correlation between TCR beta diversity and naive T cell percentage was strong. Among long-lived donors, naive CD4+ cells were more numerous and diversity higher than in aged donors.

The sequence was obtained from a woman younger than 35 in good health. The sequenced sample was blood. The genes are TRBV29-1 and TRBJ2-5; the match to TRBD2 covers 7 bases. CDR3 in DNA: TGCAGCGGCGCTCGGGGGGATCAAGAGACCCAGTACTTC. The encoded protein is CSGARGDQETQYF.